What follows are 9 T cell receptor beta chains derived from one specimen sequenced in a study of blood T cell repertoires in COVID-19. Sequencing was performed with immunoSEQ multiplex PCR; in TCRdb, only in-frame clones are kept and a portion is missing. The repertoire holds more than 95,000 clones, with around 85% as singletons. What was sequenced was peripheral blood. The receptors here all came from a woman older than 75 with active or convalescent COVID-19.

The rearrangement joins TRBV7-8 to TRBJ2-5, with D possibly being TRBD1 (6 bases). Trimming took off 5 bases at V and 4 bases at J, with 17 bases between the two ends. From germline, CDR1 is SGHVS and CDR2 FQNEAQ. The CDR3 sequence is 15 residues long. DNA of the CDR3: TGTGCCAGCAGCCTCAACGGACAGCTGCGAGAGACCCAGTACTTC. Translated, it gives CASSLNGQLRETQYF.

Here the CDR3 DNA reads TGCGCCAGCAGCTTGGCCAGGCAGGGGTTCTCCTACGAGCAGTACTTC. This codes for CASSLARQGFSYEQYF. The rearrangement joins TRBV5-1 to TRBJ2-7, with a tentative D call TRBD1 (6 bases). This CDR3 has 16 residues. In germline, CDR1 is SGHRS, CDR2 YFSETQ. The V end was cut by 0 bases, the J end by 0 bases, with 13 bases between.

This clone was picked up one time. This same CDR3 is encoded by further DNA sequences in the sample. The CDR3 sequence: CASSSGSANTGELFF. The CDR3 DNA reads TGTGCCAGTAGTAGCGGGAGCGCGAACACCGGGGAGCTGTTTTTT. V is TRBV6-5 and J is TRBJ2-2, with TRBD2 identical over 9 bases. CDR3 length: 15 residues. The V gene's germline CDR1 is MNHEY and CDR2 SVGAGI. V dropped 9 bases and J dropped 0; count of bases not matched to a gene: 5.

J is TRBJ1-5 and V is TRBV30; D is uncertain. This CDR3 region has 15 residues. The V end was cut by 0 bases, the J end by 0 bases, with 9 bases between. The germline V gene has CDR1 GTSNPN and CDR2 SVGIG (reference sequence). CDR3 sequence reads: CAWSVPSHSNQPQHF. The CDR3 bases are TGTGCCTGGAGTGTACCCAGTCATAGCAATCAGCCCCAGCATTTT.

CDR3 sequence: CASSYSGGGYGYTF. Here the CDR3 DNA reads TGTGCCAGCAGTTACTCGGGCGGAGGCTATGGCTACACCTTC. The chain uses TRBV6-5 and TRBJ1-2; D gene uncertain. The CDR3 is 14 amino acids. The V end lost 0 bases, the J end lost 4 bases, and 9 bases lay between the germline ends. Germline loops: CDR1 MNHEY, CDR2 SVGAGI.

The chain is built from TRBV14 and TRBJ2-7; D might be TRBD1 (5 bases). Germline loops: CDR1 SGHDN, CDR2 FVKESK. The V end was cut by 8 bases, the J end by 1 base, with 12 bases between. The CDR3 contains 13 residues. The CDR3, as DNA: TGTGCCAGCTCCCCGTGGACATCCTACGAGCAGTACTTC. Translation gives CASSPWTSYEQYF. Based on the CDR3 plus reference TRBV14 and TRBJ2-7, the full variable domain is EAGVTQFPSHSVIEKGQTVTLRCDPISGHDNLYWYRRVMGKEIKFLLHFVKESKQDESGMPNNRFLAERTGGTYSTLKVQPAELEDSGVYFCASSPWTSYEQYFGPGTRLTVT.

The chain links TRBV28 to TRBJ2-1; 8 nucleotides match TRBD2. V gave up 4 bases and J gave up 0 bases; unmatched junction bases: 17. This CDR3 spans 20 amino acids. Germline V gives CDR1 MDHEN, CDR2 SYDVKM. The CDR3 DNA is TGTGCCAGCAGTTCCCCATGGGGGCGGGGGGAACCCCGCTCCTACAATGAGCAGTTCTTC. Translation gives CASSSPWGRGEPRSYNEQFF.

The chain links TRBV28 to TRBJ1-2, with 8 bases matching TRBD1. V trimming: 4 bases; J trimming: 7 bases; junction bases outside the gene matches: 5. CDR1 and CDR2 from the germline V gene are MDHEN and SYDVKM. CDR3 size: 13 residues. The CDR3 region is CASSYQGASGYTF. Here the CDR3 DNA reads TGTGCCAGCAGTTACCAGGGGGCGTCTGGCTACACCTTC.

CDR3 amino acids: CASSLASGSSTDTQYF. The CDR3 coding sequence is TGTGCCAGCAGCTTAGCCTCGGGGTCTAGCACAGATACGCAGTATTTT. The rearrangement joins TRBV7-2 to TRBJ2-3, with D possibly TRBD2 on 5 matching bases. CDR3 length equals 16 residues. V lost 0 bases to trimming and J lost 0 bases, with 10 bases between them. In germline, CDR1 is SGHTA, CDR2 FQGNSA.